These T cell receptor beta chains were read from a single sample in a study of cytomegalovirus exposure and HLA in healthy donors. Sequencing was performed with immunoSEQ multiplex PCR; in TCRdb, only in-frame clones are kept and a portion is missing. This table has 200,000 to 250,000 clones, about 85% appearing once. Sequencing was performed on PBMCs. Receptor source: a woman aged 50 to 65 in good health and CMV-seropositive. Both conserved end residues are part of each CDR3. A D gene is named only where the DNA matches it firmly. Where a row states a size, it is once, few, many or the class of an expanded clone; other rows omit it.

NA,once,TRBV9,TRBJ1-2,CASSDDSYGYTF,TGTGCCAGCAGCGACGACAGCTATGGCTACACCTTC
NA,NA,TRBV7-3,TRBJ2-1,CASSLSAGAHNEQFF,TGTGCCAGCAGCTTATCGGCAGGGGCCCACAATGAGCAGTTCTTC
TRBD1,NA,TRBV14,TRBJ1-2,CASSQDMTGRLNGYTF,TGTGCCAGCAGCCAAGATATGACAGGGCGGCTGAATGGCTACACCTTC
NA,NA,TRBV6-1,TRBJ1-5,CASSEAPFTLAQHF,TGTGCCAGCAGTGAAGCTCCCTTTACTCTCGCCCAGCATTTT
TRBD1,NA,TRBV29-1,TRBJ2-5,CSVEIGGLGEQYF,TGCAGCGTTGAAATAGGGGGCTTGGGGGAGCAGTACTTC
NA,NA,TRBV10-3,TRBJ2-5,CAIRPGQKETQYF,TGTGCCATCAGACCGGGACAAAAAGAGACCCAGTACTTC
NA,once,TRBV10-3,TRBJ2-5,CAISELRGETQYF,TGTGCCATCAGTGAACTGAGAGGGGAGACCCAGTACTTC
NA,NA,TRBV29-1,TRBJ2-6,CSVVGGRTAGANVLTF,TGCAGCGTTGTAGGCGGCCGCACCGCTGGGGCCAACGTCCTGACTTTC
NA,NA,TRBV13,TRBJ2-3,CASSLDRGATDTQYF,TGTGCCAGCAGCTTAGACCGGGGGGCGACAGATACGCAGTATTTT
TRBD2,NA,TRBV10-3,TRBJ2-5,CAISELPGREQYF,TGTGCCATCAGTGAGTTGCCAGGGCGGGAGCAGTACTTC
TRBD1,NA,TRBV7-9,TRBJ1-2,CSSSPRTGGFGYTF,TGTTCCAGCAGCCCCCGGACAGGGGGGTTTGGCTACACCTTC
NA,NA,TRBV12-5,TRBJ2-3,CASGFSVPDTQYF,TGTGCTAGTGGTTTCTCAGTCCCAGATACGCAGTATTTT
TRBD1,NA,TRBV6-4,TRBJ1-1,CASSDYDGTAEWLNTEAFF,TGTGCCAGCAGTGACTACGACGGGACAGCTGAATGGCTGAACACTGAAGCTTTCTTT
TRBD2,NA,TRBV19,TRBJ2-1,CASSARGGLGNEQFF,TGTGCCAGTAGTGCGCGGGGGGGTCTAGGCAATGAGCAGTTCTTC
TRBD1,NA,TRBV18,TRBJ1-1,CASSRQGGDTEAFF,TGTGCCAGCTCCCGACAGGGTGGGGACACTGAAGCTTTCTTT
NA,NA,TRBV21-1,TRBJ2-7,CASSNRDLAFEQYF,TGTGCCAGCAGCAACCGGGACCTAGCGTTTGAGCAGTACTTC
TRBD1,few,TRBV5-4,TRBJ2-5,CASSTDRGRGETQYF,TGTGCCAGCAGCACGGACAGGGGGAGGGGGGAGACCCAGTACTTC
NA,NA,TRBV7-2,TRBJ1-6,CASSLAGSYNSPLHF,TGTGCCAGCAGCTTAGCCGGCTCCTATAATTCACCCCTCCACTTT
NA,few,TRBV7-2,TRBJ2-7,CASSPQGPGWEQYF,TGTGCCAGCAGCCCACAGGGCCCTGGGTGGGAGCAGTACTTC
TRBD1,once,TRBV6-1,TRBJ1-2,CASTGTGTINYGYTF,TGTGCCAGCACCGGGACAGGGACAATTAACTATGGCTACACCTTC
TRBD1,NA,TRBV18,TRBJ1-2,CASSLDQRQGLGYTF,TGTGCCAGCTCCCTGGATCAACGACAGGGACTTGGCTACACCTTC
TRBD2,NA,TRBV14,TRBJ2-1,CASSVLAGVANEQFF,TGTGCCAGCAGCGTACTAGCGGGGGTAGCCAATGAGCAGTTCTTC
NA,NA,TRBV6-1,TRBJ1-1,CASSVWQSEAFF,TGTGCCAGCAGCGTATGGCAGTCTGAAGCTTTCTTT
NA,NA,TRBV4-2,TRBJ1-2,CASSQRIDSSRTNYGYTF,TGTGCCAGCAGCCAACGAATAGACAGTTCCAGGACTAACTATGGCTACACCTTC
TRBD1,NA,TRBV10-3,TRBJ2-7,CAISPIIGQGEQYF,TGTGCCATCAGCCCCATCATAGGACAGGGCGAGCAGTACTTC
NA,NA,TRBV4-2,TRBJ2-1,CASSHKVAQEYEQFF,TGTGCCAGCAGCCATAAGGTAGCTCAAGAATATGAGCAGTTCTTC
NA,NA,TRBV9,TRBJ2-7,CASSVGTAYEQYF,TGTGCCAGCAGCGTAGGCACAGCCTACGAGCAGTACTTC
NA,once,TRBV2,TRBJ1-4,CASSDRFATNEKLFF,TGTGCCAGCAGTGACCGGTTTGCAACTAATGAAAAACTGTTTTTT
NA,NA,TRBV2,TRBJ1-5,CASSEGRQNQPQHF,TGTGCCAGCAGTGAAGGGAGGCAGAATCAGCCCCAGCATTTT
NA,NA,TRBV19,TRBJ1-2,CASSIRTALFDGYTF,TGTGCCAGTAGTATTCGTACTGCCTTATTTGATGGCTACACCTTC
TRBD2,once,TRBV4-2,TRBJ2-1,CASSRRTGLATYEQFF,TGTGCCAGCAGCCGTAGAACGGGACTAGCTACCTATGAGCAGTTCTTC
NA,NA,TRBV6-1,TRBJ2-7,CASSEVGRGLGEQYF,TGTGCCAGCAGTGAAGTAGGCAGAGGGCTCGGCGAGCAGTACTTC
TRBD1,NA,TRBV27,TRBJ1-5,CASSRDSRYSNQPQHF,TGTGCCAGCAGCCGGGACAGTAGATATAGCAATCAGCCCCAGCATTTT
TRBD1,NA,TRBV4-1,TRBJ2-5,CASSRTDRELETQYF,TGCGCCAGCAGCCGTACGGACAGGGAGTTAGAGACCCAGTACTTC
TRBD1,NA,TRBV5-4,TRBJ1-1,CASSLQGGNTEAFF,TGTGCCAGCAGCCTACAGGGGGGTAACACTGAAGCTTTCTTT